This passage covers 24 T cell receptor beta chains from one sample sequenced in a study of blood T cell repertoires in COVID-19. Method: immunoSEQ multiplex PCR; TCRdb's copy keeps in-frame clones and lacks some. The sample includes a few hundred thousand clones, approximately 86% of them seen just once. The sample consisted of peripheral blood. These receptors were obtained from a woman between 18 and 29 years old with acute or convalescent COVID-19.

The sample holds a few counts of this clone. This chain uses TRBV5-1 with TRBJ1-2; D unclear. CDR1 and CDR2 from the germline V gene are SGHRS and YFSETQ. The CDR3 has 14 residues. V was trimmed by 3 bases and J by 2 bases, leaving 11 bases between them. CDR3 nucleotides: TGCGCCAGCAGCTCGGAGGACGGGAACTATGGCTACACCTTC. This encodes CASSSEDGNYGYTF.

The gene calls are TRBV13 and TRBJ1-2; 8 bases map to TRBD1. V lost 5 bases to trimming and J lost 3 bases; unmatched junction nucleotides: 8. Germline V lookup: CDR1 PRHDT, CDR2 FYEKMQ (reference sequence). The CDR3 loop spans 15 amino acids. Here the CDR3 reads CASSANRGTYYGYTF. The CDR3 DNA sequence: TGTGCCAGCAGCGCTAACAGGGGGACCTACTATGGCTACACCTTC. The variable domain in full, completed from reference TRBV13 and TRBJ1-2, reads AAGVIQSPRHLIKEKRETATLKCYPIPRHDTVYWYQQGPGQDPQFLISFYEKMQSDKGSIPDRFSAQQFSDYHSELNMSSLELGDSALYFCASSANRGTYYGYTFGSGTRLTVV.

This clone was detected a few times. The J gene is TRBJ2-2, the V gene TRBV14, with 7 nucleotides matching TRBD1. Germline assignment: CDR1 SGHDN and CDR2 FVKESK. Germline trimming cut 6 bases from V and 5 bases from J; bases unmatched to any gene: 9. This CDR3 has 15 residues. The CDR3 nucleotides read TGTGCCAGCAGTAGTGGCAGGGGGATAACCGGGGAGCTGTTTTTT. Its translation: CASSSGRGITGELFF.

The rearrangement uses TRBV30 and TRBJ2-3; a weak D match, TRBD2 (9 bases). Trimming took 4 bases from V and 5 from J, leaving 13 bases between them. The length of the CDR3 is 13 residues. Germline V lookup: CDR1 GTSNPN, CDR2 SVGIG (reference sequence). The CDR3 DNA is TGTGCCTGGACTAGCGGGACAGGAGATACGCAGTATTTT. The encoded protein is CAWTSGTGDTQYF. Combining the CDR3 with reference TRBV30 and TRBJ2-3 gives the whole variable domain SQTIHQWPATLVQPVGSPLSLECTVEGTSNPNLYWYRQAAGRGLQLLFYSVGIGQISSEVPQNLSASRPQDRQFILSSKKLLLSDSGFYLCAWTSGTGDTQYFGPGTRLTVL.

This rearrangement joins TRBV5-1 to TRBJ2-5; D ambiguous. The length of the CDR3 is 11 residues. The ends were cut back, 1 base at V and 5 bases at J, with 3 bases in the middle. Germline V CDR1 and CDR2: SGHRS, YFSETQ. The CDR3 sequence is CASSLRETQYF. The DNA of the CDR3 is TGCGCCAGCAGCTTGCGGGAGACCCAGTACTTC.

In nucleotides, the CDR3 is TGTGCCAGCAGCATACCGGGACTAGCGGTTGGGAATGAGCAGTTCTTC. Translating it yields CASSIPGLAVGNEQFF. The chain joins TRBV7-2 to TRBJ2-1, with 11 bases lining up with TRBD2. Germline V gene data show CDR1 as SGHTA and CDR2 as FQGNSA. The CDR3 sequence is 16 residues long. V trimming: 5 bases; J trimming: 7 bases; junction bases outside the gene matches: 10.

The chain recombines TRBV6-5 with TRBJ1-1, with D unresolved. Trimming shortened V by 6 bases and J by 5 bases, and 7 bases separated the two germline ends. The germline gives CDR1 MNHEY, CDR2 SVGAGI. CDR3 length: 11 amino acids. This CDR3 is CASRAETEAFF. Here the CDR3 DNA reads TGTGCCAGCAGGGCCGAAACTGAAGCTTTCTTT.

The rearrangement links TRBV5-6 to TRBJ1-1, with 7 bases that match TRBD1. CDR1 SGHDT and CDR2 YYEEEE come from the germline V gene. CDR3 length: 14 residues. V gave up 4 bases and J gave up 0 bases; unmatched junction bases: 3. The CDR3 region is CASSDGTVNTEAFF. The CDR3 DNA reads as TGTGCCAGCAGCGACGGGACAGTGAACACTGAAGCTTTCTTT.

This chain links TRBV7-8 with TRBJ2-3, with 8 bases fitting TRBD2. CDR3 size: 16 residues. V lost 5 bases, J lost 2 bases, and 9 bases stayed unmatched. Looked up from germline, CDR1 is SGHVS and CDR2 is FQNEAQ. CDR3 sequence reads: CASSPREGRDTDTQYF. DNA for the CDR3: TGTGCCAGCAGCCCCCGGGAGGGGAGAGACACAGATACGCAGTATTTT.

J is TRBJ2-7 and V is TRBV11-1; D possibly corresponds to TRBD2 (7 bases). CDR3 size: 14 residues. Trimming pared 2 bases from V and 6 bases from J, leaving 14 bases between. Germline values: CDR1 SGHAT, CDR2 FQDESV (reference sequence). For the CDR3, the DNA is TGTGCCAGCAGCTTACGGCAGGGGAGGGCCGAGCAGTACTTC. Its translation: CASSLRQGRAEQYF. Filled out from reference TRBV11-1 and TRBJ2-7, the complete variable domain reads EAEVAQSPRYKITEKSQAVAFWCDPISGHATLYWYRQILGQGPELLVQFQDESVVDDSQLPKDRFSAERLKGVDSTLKIQPAELGDSAMYLCASSLRQGRAEQYFGPGTRLTVT.

The table lists this clone with many counts. V usage is TRBV19 and J usage is TRBJ1-2; 7 bases match TRBD1. The V gene end was trimmed by 6 bases and the J gene end by 1 base; junction bases not matched to a gene: 14. The CDR3 totals 17 residues. The germline V gene encodes CDR1 LNHDA and CDR2 SQIVND (reference sequence). CDR3 sequence reads: CASRSGQNRNYNYGYTF. Here the CDR3 DNA reads TGTGCCAGTAGATCGGGACAGAACCGGAACTATAACTATGGCTACACCTTC.

The table lists this clone with a count of one. The same CDR3 also results from other DNA sequences found in this sample. The chain combines TRBV18 with TRBJ2-2, with D perhaps TRBD2 (7 bases). Trimming pared 0 bases from V and 2 bases from J, leaving 10 bases between. The CDR3 totals 16 residues. Germline V gives CDR1 KGHSH, CDR2 LQKENI. The CDR3 reads CASSPPTGGNTGELFF. DNA of the CDR3: TGTGCCAGCTCACCACCGACGGGGGGCAACACCGGGGAGCTGTTTTTT.

The rearrangement links TRBV10-3 to TRBJ2-1; the D gene is possibly TRBD2 (5 bases). Per germline, CDR1 ENHRY and CDR2 SYGVKD. There are 13 residues in the CDR3. V lost 6 bases and J 6 bases, leaving 12 bases between the germline ends. CDR3 loop: CAIRPSGGNEQFF. The CDR3 DNA follows: TGTGCCATCAGGCCTAGTGGAGGCAATGAGCAGTTCTTC.

This clone has just a few counts. The chain links TRBV15 to TRBJ1-2; tentatively, D is TRBD1 (6 bases). Trimming cost V 0 bases and J 3 bases, with 14 bases left between them. Germline lookup yields CDR1 LNHNV and CDR2 YYDKDF (reference sequence). This CDR3 has 16 amino acids. The CDR3 DNA follows: TGTGCCACCAGCAGAGATATGGGGGCTATTTACTATGGCTACACCTTC. Its translation is CATSRDMGAIYYGYTF.

The CDR3 protein is CATSDSRSGNTIYF. CDR3 bases: TGTGCCACCAGTGATTCTCGCTCTGGAAACACCATATATTTT. The chain is built from TRBV24-1 and TRBJ1-3; no clear D. V lost 2 bases and J lost 0, with 4 bases in between. This CDR3 has 14 residues. Germline CDR1 reads KGHDR; CDR2 reads SFDVKD.

This chain joins TRBV7-9 and TRBJ2-3; D gene ambiguous. V lost 11 bases to trimming and J lost 3 bases, with 15 bases between them. The CDR3 is 13 residues long. The germline V gene encodes CDR1 SEHNR and CDR2 FQNEAQ (reference sequence). The CDR3 sequence is CALSERLTDTQYF. CDR3 sequence (DNA): TGTGCCCTTTCCGAGCGCCTAACAGATACGCAGTATTTT.

This chain joins TRBV6-5 and TRBJ2-5, with D uncertain. Trimming shortened V by 5 bases and J by 1 base, and 11 bases separated the two germline ends. CDR1 is MNHEY, CDR2 SVGAGI, per germline. The CDR3 extends over 14 amino acids. Here the CDR3 DNA reads TGTGCCAGCAGTATATCGGCGGCCCAAGAGACCCAGTACTTC. Its translation: CASSISAAQETQYF.

In this sample, this clone turned up a few times. The gene calls are TRBV19 and TRBJ2-6; TRBD1 matches at 12 bases. Germline trimming cut 4 bases from V and 2 bases from J; bases unmatched to any gene: 9. Germline CDR1 LNHDA, CDR2 SQIVND (reference sequence). CDR3 length equals 19 residues. CDR3 loop: CASSKGSGTGGAGANVLTF. The CDR3, as DNA: TGTGCCAGTAGTAAAGGGTCCGGGACAGGGGGCGCTGGGGCCAACGTCCTGACTTTC. The entire variable domain, with the rest obtained from reference TRBV19 and TRBJ2-6, is as follows: DGGITQSPKYLFRKEGQNVTLSCEQNLNHDAMYWYRQDPGQGLRLIYYSQIVNDFQKGDIAEGYSVSREKKESFPLTVTSAQKNPTAFYLCASSKGSGTGGAGANVLTFGAGSRLTVL.

This clone was counted between two and nine times. The V call is TRBV29-1, the J call TRBJ2-1; TRBD2 agrees at 8 bases. J gave up 8 bases and V 4 bases, and 7 bases lay outside the gene matches. CDR1 is SQVTM, CDR2 ANQGSEA, per germline. The CDR3 covers 13 residues. CDR3 bases: TGCAGCGTTGCCAGCGGGAGTTTCGATGAGCAGTTCTTC. It yields the protein CSVASGSFDEQFF.

The chain couples TRBV6-1 to TRBJ1-6; weak D call: TRBD1 (5 bases). There are 16 residues in the CDR3. Germline values: CDR1 MNHNS, CDR2 SASEGT. Trimming cost V 2 bases and J 4 bases, with 12 bases left between them. The DNA for the CDR3 is TGTGCCAGCAGTGAACAGGGTATTGGGTATAATTCACCCCTCCACTTT. Protein product: CASSEQGIGYNSPLHF.

The chain joins TRBV11-2 to TRBJ2-7; D is unresolved. CDR1 SGHAT and CDR2 FQNNGV come from the germline V gene. The CDR3 totals 13 residues. Trimming removed 2 bases from V and 5 bases from J, with 10 bases in between. CDR3 residues: CASSLRGPHEQYF. The CDR3, as DNA: TGTGCCAGCAGCTTACGCGGTCCTCACGAGCAGTACTTC.

The J gene is TRBJ1-2, the V gene TRBV7-9; D remains unclear. The CDR3 is made up of 14 amino acids. Per germline, CDR1 SEHNR and CDR2 FQNEAQ (reference sequence). V gave up 1 base and J gave up 8 bases, with 14 bases separating them. This chain's CDR3 is CASSLEVRTGGYTF. CDR3 DNA sequence: TGTGCCAGCAGCTTAGAGGTTCGGACGGGGGGCTACACCTTC. Full variable domain (missing parts from reference TRBV7-9 and TRBJ1-2): DTGVSQNPRHKITKRGQNVTFRCDPISEHNRLYWYRQTLGQGPEFLTYFQNEAQLEKSRLLSDRFSAERPKGSFSTLEIQRTEQGDSAMYLCASSLEVRTGGYTFGSGTRLTVV.

The J gene is TRBJ2-6, the V gene TRBV6-4, with D possibly TRBD1 on 6 matching bases. CDR1 is MRHNA and CDR2 is SNTAGT in the germline V gene. V dropped 6 bases and J dropped 5 bases, with 35 bases sitting between them. The CDR3 runs 22 residues. The CDR3 nucleotides read TGTGCCAGCAGGGACCTCAAACGGCAGAGGACAGCCCTCGAACGCTGGGCCAACGTCCTGACTTTC. It codes for CASRDLKRQRTALERWANVLTF.

CDR3 sequence: CASSGTDNSPLHF. Written as DNA, the CDR3 is TGTGCCAGCAGCGGGACAGATAATTCACCCCTCCACTTT. This chain uses TRBV6-4 with TRBJ1-6, with 7 nucleotides matching TRBD1. Unmatched junction bases numbered 1, after V lost 6 bases and J lost 5 bases. The CDR3 totals 13 residues. Germline CDR1 and CDR2: MRHNA and SNTAGT.